This T cell receptor (beta chain) was sequenced in a study of T-cell reconstitution after alpha-beta-depleted transplantation in children. V dropped 1 base and J dropped 4 bases, with 17 bases sitting between them. CDR1 is SGHNT and CDR2 is YENEEA in the germline V gene. The CDR3 is 17 residues long. TCRbeta library construction was performed incorporating unique molecular identifiers. TCRdb re-called the PCR reads with MiXCR, one entry per CDR3 protein. The table shows roughly 100,000 distinct CDR3 sequences, with more than 7% occurring only once. This sequence originates from a human donor who donated a stem cell graft to a child with congenital amegakaryocytic thrombocytopenia. The sequencing used PBMCs from the stem cell graft donor, collected from the stem cell graft. The gene calls are TRBV11-3 and TRBJ2-1; D is tentatively TRBD1 or TRBD2 (7 bases each). CDR3 coding DNA: TGTGCCAGCAGCTTAGGGGGGGGGACAGACTCATACAATGAGCAGTTCTTC. It codes for CASSLGGGTDSYNEQFF.